This TCR beta chain is from a study of OX40 agonist ivuxolimab in advanced cancers. Looked up from germline, CDR1 is SEHNR and CDR2 is FQNEAQ (reference sequence). The CDR3 runs 15 residues. Trimming removed 5 bases from V and 1 base from J; junction bases left unmatched: 3. Assay used: immunoSEQ multiplex PCR; TCRdb lists only in-frame clones, some missing. The sample yields 71,000 or so clones, approximately 93% seen once. The chain employs TRBV7-9 and TRBJ2-3; 10 bases align to TRBD2. The specimen was CD4+ or CD8+ T cells sorted from blood, collected in a trial of the OX40 agonist ivuxolimab. This TCR came from an adult with an advanced solid tumor such as melanoma, head and neck, liver or kidney cancer. This chain's CDR3 is CASSPGTSGTDTQYF. Written as DNA, the CDR3 is TGTGCCAGCAGCCCGGGGACTAGCGGCACAGATACGCAGTATTTT.